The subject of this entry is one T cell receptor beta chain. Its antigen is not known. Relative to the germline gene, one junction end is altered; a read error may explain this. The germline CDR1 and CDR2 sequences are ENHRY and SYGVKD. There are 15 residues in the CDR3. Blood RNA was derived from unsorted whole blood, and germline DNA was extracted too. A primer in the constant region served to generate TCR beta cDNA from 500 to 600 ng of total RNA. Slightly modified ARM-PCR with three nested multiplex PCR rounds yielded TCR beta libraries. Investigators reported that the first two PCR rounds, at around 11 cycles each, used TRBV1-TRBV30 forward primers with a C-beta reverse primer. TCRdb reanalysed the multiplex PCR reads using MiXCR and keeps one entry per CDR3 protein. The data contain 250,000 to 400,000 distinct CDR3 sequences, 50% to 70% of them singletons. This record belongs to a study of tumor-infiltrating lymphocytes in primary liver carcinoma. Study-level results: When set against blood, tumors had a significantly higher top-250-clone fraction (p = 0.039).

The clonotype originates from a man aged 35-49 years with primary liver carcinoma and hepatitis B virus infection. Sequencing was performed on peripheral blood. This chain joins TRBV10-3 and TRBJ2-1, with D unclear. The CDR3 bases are TGCGCCATCAGTGTGCGGCAGCCGGACTACAATGAGCAGTTCTTC. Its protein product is CAISVRQPDYNEQFF.